Listed below are T cell receptor beta chains from one sample, sequenced in a study of blood T cell repertoires in COVID-19. The repertoire was sequenced with immunoSEQ multiplex PCR; TCRdb's copy has only in-frame clones and lacks some. The data contain more than 300,000 clones, roughly 90% of them seen just once; the ten biggest clones take up about 0.9%. Sequencing used PBMCs or T cells enriched from blood (not recorded which). The source is a woman between 40 and 55 years old who had been exposed to COVID-19. Both conserved end residues are trimmed from each CDR3.

TRBV5-8	TRBJ1-5	ASSLAVGGRGNQPQH
TRBV30	TRBJ1-4	AWSPGLSNEKLF
TRBV7-3	TRBJ1-6	ASSYRANSPLH
TRBV7-6	TRBJ2-5	ASSKGLAGGPETQY
TRBV7-9	TRBJ2-7	ASSSGGGANYEQY
TRBV7-9	TRBJ1-5	ASSSRGINQPQH
TRBV19	TRBJ1-5	ASGQINQPQH
TRBV2	TRBJ1-6	ASSRGYNSPLH
TRBV7-9	TRBJ1-1	ASSPISGQGKGGTEAF
TRBV2	TRBJ1-6	ARQNGFNSPLH
TRBV2	TRBJ1-1	ASRDRGRAEAF
TRBV28	TRBJ2-7	ASSSGHPYEQY
TRBV28	TRBJ1-2	ASRLSAPGDGYT
TRBV19	TRBJ2-6	ASSNRGSGANVLT
TRBV19	TRBJ1-1	ASSTHGGAEAF
TRBV29-1	TRBJ1-2	SFYTGGAYGYT
TRBV2	TRBJ1-1	ASSTRQGSTEAF
TRBV20-1	TRBJ1-2	SASKDTALYGYT
TRBV18	TRBJ1-5	ASSPTPSGGQPQH
TRBV7-8	TRBJ2-1	ASSARTANEQF
TRBV30	TRBJ2-2	AWTSGRGFTGELF
TRBV5-6	TRBJ2-5	ASSLFGRRTQETQY
TRBV6-1	TRBJ2-7	ASSEREGSWEQY
TRBV3-1/TRBV3-2	TRBJ1-2	ASSQEVAGGRYGYT
TRBV29-1	TRBJ1-4	SVGETGSWGKKLF
TRBV4-1	TRBJ2-5	ASSLVMTVQETQY
TRBV2	TRBJ1-1	ARTSGTGNANTEAF
TRBV6-1	TRBJ2-5	ASSESETQY
TRBV7-8	TRBJ1-2	ASSPRGYGYT
TRBV29-1	TRBJ1-1	SVGSGSDTEAF
TRBV10-3	TRBJ2-3	AISEGGDLTDTQY
TRBV7-9	TRBJ1-2	ASSLVAGGGT
TRBV27	TRBJ1-5	ASRTGGRHQPQH
TRBV19	TRBJ2-3	ASSQDRAGGVTQY
TRBV18	TRBJ1-3	ASSRGGDGSGNTIY
TRBV3-1/TRBV3-2	TRBJ2-5	ASSGPGETQY
TRBV30	TRBJ1-4	AWKYSGRSEKLF
TRBV7-2	TRBJ2-6	ASSSGSGANVLT
TRBV11-2	TRBJ2-7	ASSLTAGGLAGVEQY
TRBV28	TRBJ1-5	ASGAPGGSNQPQH
TRBV3-1/TRBV3-2	TRBJ1-2	ASSHLGGSKDGYT
TRBV3-1/TRBV3-2	TRBJ1-4	ASSYAGPKGEKLF
TRBV19	TRBJ1-2	ASMDSNYGYT
TRBV6-4	TRBJ2-2	ASSALAGADTGELF
TRBV30	TRBJ2-1	AWTRTTYNEQF
TRBV7-9	TRBJ1-4	ASSRTGAATNEKLF
TRBV18	TRBJ1-2	ASSPTTGSYGYT
TRBV7-2	TRBJ2-7	ASSPSRGEQY
TRBV5-1	TRBJ2-1	ASSLVQREGEQF
TRBV27	TRBJ1-2	ASSLPDRRTSYT
TRBV19	TRBJ1-2	ASSRRDREHYGYT
TRBV11-3	TRBJ2-2	ASSLDTTGELF
TRBV19	TRBJ2-3	ASSTLPDLAGEQY
TRBV5-5	TRBJ2-2	ASSSLSGRNTGELF
TRBV5-8	TRBJ1-2	AFEGTGTHGYT
TRBV7-2	TRBJ2-7	ASSSPPDWSYEQY
TRBV5-1	TRBJ2-2	ASRLYQGGETGELF
TRBV11-2	TRBJ1-5	ASSLGSNQPQH